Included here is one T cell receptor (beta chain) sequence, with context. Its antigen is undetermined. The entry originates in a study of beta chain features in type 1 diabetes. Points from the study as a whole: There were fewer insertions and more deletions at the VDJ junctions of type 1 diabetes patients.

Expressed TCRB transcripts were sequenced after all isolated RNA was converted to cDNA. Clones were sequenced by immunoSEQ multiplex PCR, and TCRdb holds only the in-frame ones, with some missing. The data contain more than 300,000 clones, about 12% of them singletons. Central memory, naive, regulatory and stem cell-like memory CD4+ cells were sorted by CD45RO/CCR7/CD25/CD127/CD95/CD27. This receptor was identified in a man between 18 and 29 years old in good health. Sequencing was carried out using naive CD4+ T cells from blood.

The CDR3 bases are TGTGCCAGCAGTGACCCGACAGCTACCATGTCCAACGTCCTGACTTTC. Translating it yields CASSDPTATMSNVLTF. This chain joins TRBV6-4 and TRBJ2-6, with D possibly TRBD1 on 5 matching bases. The germline V and J ends were trimmed by 2 bases and 8 bases, with 16 bases remaining between them. This CDR3 comprises 16 residues. CDR1 and CDR2 from the germline V gene are MRHNA and SNTAGT.